Presented here are 13 T cell receptor beta chains from one specimen sequenced in a study of tumor-infiltrating lymphocytes in localized non-small cell lung cancer. Assay used: immunoSEQ multiplex PCR; TCRdb lists only in-frame clones, some missing. The sample lists roughly 7,400 clones; 70% to 80% were seen once. Material for sequencing was lung tumor tissue. The source is a human donor with non-small cell lung cancer.

This clone was found a few times. This rearrangement joins TRBV5-1 to TRBJ2-1; D unresolved. The CDR3 runs to 13 residues. Germline CDR1 is SGHRS and CDR2 is YFSETQ. Trimming removed 2 bases from V and 4 bases from J, with 7 bases in between. CDR3 in DNA: TGCGCCAGCAGCTTAGTGGAGTACAATGAGCAGTTCTTC. It encodes CASSLVEYNEQFF.

The chain recombines TRBV5-1 with TRBJ1-2; TRBD1 aligns across 7 bases. Germline trimming cut 4 bases from V and 7 bases from J; bases unmatched to any gene: 10. CDR1 is SGHRS and CDR2 is YFSETQ in the germline V gene. The CDR3 consists of 14 residues. The CDR3 reads CASSPATGFPGYTF. DNA for the CDR3: TGCGCCAGCAGCCCAGCGACAGGGTTCCCTGGCTACACCTTC.

This chain connects TRBV30 to TRBJ1-5; the D is unclear. The CDR3 length is 14 residues. Germline V gene lookup returns CDR1 GTSNPN and CDR2 SVGIG (reference sequence). V lost 0 bases and J lost 1, with 7 bases in between. As DNA, the CDR3 is TGTGCCTGGAGTGTGGCGGCGAGCAATCAGCCCCAGCATTTT. Amino acid sequence: CAWSVAASNQPQHF.

V is TRBV6-6 and J is TRBJ2-3; TRBD1 matches 7 bases. V dropped 5 bases and J dropped 1; count of bases not matched to a gene: 0. Germline assignment: CDR1 MNHNY and CDR2 SVGAGI (reference sequence). The CDR3 loop spans 13 amino acids. The CDR3 reads CASSGQGTDTQYF. The CDR3 DNA is TGTGCCAGCAGTGGACAGGGCACAGATACGCAGTATTTT.

This clone turned up a few times. V gene TRBV5-1 combines with J gene TRBJ2-2; D remains ambiguous. Trimming removed 2 bases at V and 3 bases at J, with 5 bases between. The CDR3 consists of 13 residues. CDR1 and CDR2 from the germline V gene are SGHRS and YFSETQ. CDR3 DNA sequence: TGCGCCAGCAGCTTCGGAGACACCGGGGAGCTGTTTTTT. This sequence encodes CASSFGDTGELFF.

This chain links TRBV5-1 with TRBJ2-7; a possible D gene is TRBD2 (5 bases). CDR1 SGHRS and CDR2 YFSETQ come from the germline V gene. V shed 4 bases and J shed 9 bases, with 20 bases lying between them. The CDR3 is 14 amino acids. CDR3 sequence reads: CASSLANRAGVQYF. CDR3 in DNA: TGCGCCAGCAGCCTGGCCAATCGGGCCGGGGTGCAGTACTTC.

V gene TRBV5-1 combines with J gene TRBJ2-1; 11 bases align to TRBD1. The junction had 4 bases not matched to a gene; V was cut back by 0 bases and J by 8 bases. This CDR3 comprises 15 residues. Germline V gene data show CDR1 as SGHRS and CDR2 as YFSETQ. DNA of the CDR3: TGCGCCAGCAGCTTGGTGGGGACAGGGGGGGATGAGCAGTTCTTC. This codes for CASSLVGTGGDEQFF.

In DNA, the CDR3 is TGTGCCAGCAGCTTGTCACGGGGAGGCTTGGCTTTCTTT. This gives the protein CASSLSRGGLAFF. The J gene is TRBJ1-1, the V gene TRBV5-6; D not resolved. CDR1 and CDR2 (germline): SGHDT, YYEEEE. The V and J ends lost 1 base and 11 bases respectively, with 15 bases between them. The CDR3 contains 13 residues.

The chain links TRBV11-2 to TRBJ1-1, with a weak D call TRBD1 (6 bases). The V gene's germline CDR1 is SGHAT and CDR2 FQNNGV. Trimming removed 6 bases at V and 5 bases at J, with 16 bases between. CDR3 length equals 14 residues. CDR3 sequence reads: CASRLYRDGTEAFF. The CDR3 bases are TGTGCCAGCAGATTATACAGGGATGGGACTGAAGCTTTCTTT.

The CDR3 DNA follows: TGCGCCAGCAGCGCCGACAGGGGGCAGAACTATGGCTACACCTTC. It is translated as CASSADRGQNYGYTF. The chain uses TRBV5-1 and TRBJ1-2; 10 bases agree with TRBD1. J was trimmed by 2 bases and V by 4 bases; bases with no gene match: 5. CDR3 size: 15 residues. Germline CDR1 is SGHRS and CDR2 is YFSETQ.

J is TRBJ2-3 and V is TRBV30; D possibly uses TRBD1 or TRBD2 (5 bases each). Trimming left V 3 bases short and J 8 bases short, with 15 bases between. The CDR3 loop spans 13 amino acids. From germline, CDR1 is GTSNPN and CDR2 SVGIG (reference sequence). For the CDR3, the DNA is TGTGCCTGGAGCGGGGCCTCTCACGGTACGCAGTATTTT. Translating gives CAWSGASHGTQYF.

DNA of the CDR3: TGTGCCTGGCACGGGGCGGCAGAAAAACTGTTTTTT. Amino acid sequence: CAWHGAAEKLFF. This chain links TRBV30 with TRBJ1-4, with D possibly TRBD1 on 5 matching bases. The germline gives CDR1 GTSNPN, CDR2 SVGIG (reference sequence). Trimming pared 5 bases from V and 8 bases from J, leaving 12 bases between. There are 12 residues in the CDR3. Filled out from reference TRBV30 and TRBJ1-4, the complete variable domain reads SQTIHQWPATLVQPVGSPLSLECTVEGTSNPNLYWYRQAAGRGLQLLFYSVGIGQISSEVPQNLSASRPQDRQFILSSKKLLLSDSGFYLCAWHGAAEKLFFGSGTQLSVL.

The chain carries TRBV25-1 and TRBJ1-3, with D possibly being TRBD1 (6 bases). In germline, CDR1 is MGHDK, CDR2 SYGVNS. This CDR3 comprises 16 residues. Trimming cost V 3 bases and J 3 bases, with 15 bases left between them. The CDR3 DNA follows: TGTGCCAGCAGTGACTTAGGGGGAGGAAGTGGAAACACCATATATTTT. Translation: CASSDLGGGSGNTIYF.